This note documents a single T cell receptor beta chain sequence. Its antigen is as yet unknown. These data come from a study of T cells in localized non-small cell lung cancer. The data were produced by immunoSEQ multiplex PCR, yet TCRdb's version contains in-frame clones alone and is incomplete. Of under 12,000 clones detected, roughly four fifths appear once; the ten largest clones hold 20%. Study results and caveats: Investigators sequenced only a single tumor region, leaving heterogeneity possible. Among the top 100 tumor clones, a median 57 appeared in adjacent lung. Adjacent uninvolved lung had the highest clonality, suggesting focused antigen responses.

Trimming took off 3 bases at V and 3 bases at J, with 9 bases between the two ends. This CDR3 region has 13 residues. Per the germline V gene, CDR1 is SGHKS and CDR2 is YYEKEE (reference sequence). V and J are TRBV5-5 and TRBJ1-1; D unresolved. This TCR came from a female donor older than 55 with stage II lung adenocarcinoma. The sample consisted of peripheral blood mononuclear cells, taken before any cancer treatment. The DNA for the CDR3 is TGTGCCAGCAGCTGGACTGTTGACACTGAAGCTTTCTTT. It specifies CASSWTVDTEAFF.